The 20 T cell receptor beta chains presented below share a single source sample, sequenced in a study of immune heterogeneity within non-small cell lung tumors. It was with 32 V and 13 J primers that multiplex PCR amplified TCR beta CDR3. TCRdb itself ran the multiplex PCR reads through MiXCR, one entry per CDR3 protein. Of about 10,000 distinct CDR3 sequences listed, roughly 26% are singletons. TCRs were amplified from 600 ng gDNA of bulk tumor per sample. Surgeons took several biopsies per primary tumor, spaced far apart, during surgery. These patients got curative surgery after being newly diagnosed with untreated non-small cell lung cancer. The sequenced material came from lung tumor tissue. These receptor sequences come from a middle-aged man with non-small cell lung cancer.

The CDR3 nucleotides read TGTGCCAGCAGCTTAGGAGGGGCCCCGGCAGATACGCAGTATTTT. This gives the protein CASSLGGAPADTQYF. The chain employs TRBV11-3 and TRBJ2-3, with D perhaps given as TRBD1 or TRBD2 (5 bases each). Trimming left V 1 base short and J 4 bases short, with 12 bases between. Germline V lookup: CDR1 SGHNT, CDR2 YENEEA. CDR3 length: 15 amino acids.

The chain is built from TRBV9 and TRBJ1-2; D unresolved. The V and J ends lost 5 bases and 8 bases respectively, with 19 bases between them. Germline CDR1 SGDLS, CDR2 YYNGEE. The CDR3 is made up of 14 amino acids. The chain's CDR3 is CASRADLVLSGYTF. The CDR3 DNA sequence: TGTGCCAGCAGAGCGGACCTTGTTCTAAGCGGCTACACCTTC.

Relative to its sample, this clonotype is medium-sized. V and J are TRBV20-1 and TRBJ1-2; TRBD1 agrees at 8 bases. CDR1 and CDR2 (germline): DFQATT, SNEGSKA (reference sequence). V lost 1 base, J lost 8 bases, and 15 bases stayed unmatched. The CDR3 runs to 16 residues. CDR3 sequence: CSARAIGLKGDRGYTF. CDR3 DNA sequence: TGCAGTGCTAGAGCCATTGGTTTGAAGGGGGACAGGGGCTACACCTTC.

Concerning this clonotype itself: It may be a read error: a sequence one base away is much more abundant. The CDR3 DNA reads TGTGCCAGCAGTTCCCCGCCGGGACACATAGATACGCAGTATTTT. Its translation: CASSSPPGHIDTQYF. The chain carries TRBV28 and TRBJ2-3; possible D gene TRBD1, 6 bases. V was shortened by 4 bases and J by 5 bases, with 16 bases between the two germline ends. CDR3 length: 15 amino acids. The germline CDR1 and CDR2 sequences are MDHEN and SYDVKM.

This clonotype was seen repeatedly, ten times or more. The chain recombines TRBV6-1 with TRBJ1-2; D gene unclear. V shed 5 bases and J shed 7 bases, with 20 bases lying between them. The CDR3 is 15 residues long. CDR1 is MNHNS, CDR2 SASEGT, per germline. The CDR3 DNA sequence: TGTGCCAGCAGTCCCTCGGGCAACCTCTATGGTGGCTACACCTTC. Amino acid sequence: CASSPSGNLYGGYTF.

This clonotype was found a few times. The J gene is TRBJ2-3, the V gene TRBV20-1; 12 bases map to TRBD2. This CDR3 has 15 amino acids. Trimming at V came to 6 bases and at J to 5 bases, leaving 9 bases not matched to a gene. From germline, CDR1 is DFQATT and CDR2 SNEGSKA (reference sequence). The CDR3 spells CSAVLAGGGGDTQYF. CDR3 nucleotide sequence: TGCAGTGCCGTACTAGCGGGAGGTGGGGGAGATACGCAGTATTTT.

By share, this clonotype counts as medium-sized. This chain connects TRBV28 to TRBJ1-2, with D tentatively TRBD1 (6 bases). Germline V gene data show CDR1 as MDHEN and CDR2 as SYDVKM. V was clipped by 5 bases and J by 7 bases, with 14 bases between them. This CDR3 region has 13 residues. CDR3 loop: CASSRNTGFGYTF. CDR3 DNA: TGTGCCAGCAGTCGAAATACAGGGTTTGGCTACACCTTC.

This clonotype has more than one count but fewer than ten. This may be a read error: a much more frequent sequence differs by one nucleotide. V and J are TRBV20-1 and TRBJ2-7; D may correspond to TRBD1 or TRBD2 (5 bases each). CDR3 length: 16 residues. V was shortened by 1 base and J by 3 bases, with 19 bases between the two germline ends. Germline V gene lookup returns CDR1 DFQATT and CDR2 SNEGSKA (reference sequence). CDR3 residues: CSARVPGAEFYYEQYF. The DNA for the CDR3 is TGCAGTGCTAGAGTCCCCGGGGCAGAATTTTACTACGAGCAGTACTTC.

The J gene is TRBJ2-2, the V gene TRBV12-3 or TRBV12-4; perhaps TRBD1 as D (6 bases). The CDR3 is made up of 15 amino acids. The ends were cut back, 5 bases at V and 0 bases at J, with 10 bases in the middle. The chain's CDR3 is CASSVDSPNTGELFF. The DNA of the CDR3 is TGTGCCAGCAGTGTGGACAGTCCGAACACCGGGGAGCTGTTTTTT.

A single count supports this clonotype. This sequence joins TRBV7-2 and TRBJ2-3, with D unclear. Trimming stripped 0 bases from V and 5 bases from J, with 9 bases between. This CDR3 contains 14 residues. Germline values: CDR1 SGHTA, CDR2 FQGNSA. CDR3 DNA sequence: TGTGCCAGCAGCTTAGCGGGATGGGGAGATACGCAGTATTTT. Translating gives CASSLAGWGDTQYF. Variable domain in full (rest from reference TRBV7-2 and TRBJ2-3): GAGVSQSPSNKVTEKGKDVELRCDPISGHTALYWYRQSLGQGLEFLIYFQGNSAPDKSGLPSDRFSAERTGGSVSTLTIQRTQQEDSAVYLCASSLAGWGDTQYFGPGTRLTVL.

The V gene is TRBV25-1, the J gene TRBJ2-5, with a weak D call TRBD2 (7 bases). Germline V gene lookup returns CDR1 MGHDK and CDR2 SYGVNS. The germline V and J ends were trimmed by 3 bases and 9 bases, with 14 bases remaining between them. The CDR3 extends over 13 amino acids. This CDR3 reads CASSEIRGGAQYF. CDR3 bases: TGTGCCAGCAGTGAGATCCGAGGGGGGGCCCAGTACTTC.

This clonotype is labeled as medium-sized. The junction shows a germline mismatch at one end, possibly a read error. The V call is TRBV2, the J call TRBJ1-2, with TRBD1 matching over 10 bases. This CDR3 spans 15 amino acids. Germline-derived CDR1 and CDR2 are SNHLY and FYNNEI. The CDR3 region is CASIRKPRQGAIFPF. CDR3 in DNA: TGTGCCAGCATACGAAAGCCTAGACAGGGGGCGATTTTCCCCTTC.

This clonotype was detected a few times. The chain is built from TRBV5-5 and TRBJ2-1, with 11 bases that match TRBD1. Trimming cost V 3 bases and J 7 bases; bases outside gene matches: 9. The germline gives CDR1 SGHKS, CDR2 YYEKEE (reference sequence). The CDR3 is 16 residues long. CDR3 bases: TGTGCCAGCAGCTCCCTCCGGACAGGGGGCATAAATGAGCAGTTCTTC. This gives the protein CASSSLRTGGINEQFF.

The sample holds many counts of this clonotype. V and J are TRBV27 and TRBJ1-5; no clear D gene. The V end was cut by 3 bases, the J end by 5 bases, with 8 bases between. Germline assignment: CDR1 MNHEY and CDR2 SMNVEV (reference sequence). This CDR3 contains 13 residues. DNA of the CDR3: TGTGCCAGCAGTTTCAACTTTTATCAGCCCCAGCATTTT. Its protein is CASSFNFYQPQHF.

This clonotype ranks as medium-sized. V is TRBV24-1 and J is TRBJ2-3; a weak D match, TRBD2 (5 bases). CDR1 is KGHDR, CDR2 SFDVKD, per germline. The ends were cut back, 10 bases at V and 1 base at J, with 20 bases in the middle. The CDR3 is 16 residues long. CDR3 bases: TGTGCCACGGCGGGTGGTCAGACCGCCGGCACAGATACGCAGTATTTT. Amino acids: CATAGGQTAGTDTQYF.

This clonotype was found once. The chain employs TRBV5-4 and TRBJ2-3; maybe TRBD1 (6 bases). The germline gives CDR1 SGHNT, CDR2 YYREEE (reference sequence). Trimming left V 6 bases short and J 0 bases short, with 11 bases between. There are 14 residues in the CDR3. The CDR3 coding sequence is TGTGCCAGCAACCCAGGGGAGAGCACAGATACGCAGTATTTT. Translation gives CASNPGESTDTQYF.

On this clonotype: Possible read error: a much larger clone is one base away. The chain is built from TRBV28 and TRBJ1-1; TRBD1 matches at 8 bases. Germline V lookup: CDR1 MDHEN, CDR2 SYDVKM. This CDR3 spans 15 amino acids. CDR3 sequence reads: CASSGTGRMNTEASF. Written as DNA, the CDR3 is TGTGCCAGCAGTGGGACAGGCCGGATGAACACTGAAGCTTCCTTT. Full variable domain (missing parts from reference TRBV28 and TRBJ1-1): DVKVTQSSRYLVKRTGEKVFLECVQDMDHENMFWYRQDPGLGLRLIYFSYDVKMKEKGDIPEGYSVSREKKERFSLILESASTNQTSMYLCASSGTGRMNTEASFGQGTRLTVV.

In regard to this clonotype: One end of the junction does not line up with germline, which may come from a read error. The chain combines TRBV20-1 with TRBJ2-1; D possibly corresponds to TRBD2 (6 bases). CDR1 is DFQATT and CDR2 is SNEGSKA in the germline V gene (reference sequence). This CDR3 has 11 residues. The CDR3 DNA is TGCTGTGCTAGGGAGGACTATGAGCAGTTCTTC. It translates to CCAREDYEQFF.

J is TRBJ2-5 and V is TRBV20-1; no firm D call. V lost 4 bases and J 1 base, leaving 10 bases between the germline ends. The CDR3 sequence is 13 residues long. Germline V CDR1 and CDR2: DFQATT, SNEGSKA (reference sequence). This CDR3 reads CSATNQFQETQYF. The CDR3 coding sequence is TGCAGTGCTACAAACCAATTCCAAGAGACCCAGTACTTC.

Concerning this clonotype: A clone one base away is much larger, so this may be a read error. This chain connects TRBV20-1 to TRBJ1-2; tentative D call: TRBD1 (5 bases). In germline, CDR1 is DFQATT, CDR2 SNEGSKA (reference sequence). The CDR3 consists of 14 residues. The DNA for the CDR3 is TGCAGTGCTAGAGATCCGTGGGGGACCTATGGCTACGCCTTC. It is translated as CSARDPWGTYGYAF.